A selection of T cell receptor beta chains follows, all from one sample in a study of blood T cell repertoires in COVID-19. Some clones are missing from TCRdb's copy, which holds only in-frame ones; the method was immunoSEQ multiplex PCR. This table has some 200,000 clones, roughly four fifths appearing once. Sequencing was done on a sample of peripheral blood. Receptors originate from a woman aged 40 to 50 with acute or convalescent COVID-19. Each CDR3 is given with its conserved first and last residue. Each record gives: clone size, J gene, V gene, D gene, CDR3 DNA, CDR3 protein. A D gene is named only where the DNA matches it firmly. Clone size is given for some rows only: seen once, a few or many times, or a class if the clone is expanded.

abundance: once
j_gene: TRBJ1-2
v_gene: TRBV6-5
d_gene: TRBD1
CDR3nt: TGTGCCAGCAGTACACTACAGGGGGCAGTGACCTTC
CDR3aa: CASSTLQGAVTF

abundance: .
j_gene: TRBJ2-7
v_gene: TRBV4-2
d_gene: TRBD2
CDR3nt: TGTGCCAGCAGCCAAGAGGGGACCGGGACTAGCTCCTACGAGCAGTACTTC
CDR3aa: CASSQEGTGTSSYEQYF

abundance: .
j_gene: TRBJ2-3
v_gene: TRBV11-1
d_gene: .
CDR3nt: TGTGCCAGCAGCTCCAGGGGTAGGGGCACAGATACGCAGTATTTT
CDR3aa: CASSSRGRGTDTQYF

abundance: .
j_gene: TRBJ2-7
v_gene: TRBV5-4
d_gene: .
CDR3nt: TGTGCCAGCAGCTTCCGGGAGTCCTACGAGCAGTACTTC
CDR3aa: CASSFRESYEQYF

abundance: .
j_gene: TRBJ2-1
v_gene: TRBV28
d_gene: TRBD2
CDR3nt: TGTGCCAGCAGTTTTCCTAAGACTAGCGGGGGGGACTACAATGAGCAGTTCTTC
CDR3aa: CASSFPKTSGGDYNEQFF

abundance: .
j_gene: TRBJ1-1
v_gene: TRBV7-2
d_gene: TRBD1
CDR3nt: TGTGCCAGCAGCTCCCGGGACAGGGGTTTCACTGAAGCTTTCTTT
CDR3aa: CASSSRDRGFTEAFF

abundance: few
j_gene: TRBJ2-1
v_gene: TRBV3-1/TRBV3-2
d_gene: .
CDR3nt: TGTGCCAGCAGCCCTCGGTCGGCGGGTATAATGTACAATGAGCAGTTCTTC
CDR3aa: CASSPRSAGIMYNEQFF

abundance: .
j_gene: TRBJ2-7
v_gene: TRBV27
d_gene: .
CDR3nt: TGTGCCAGTGGTGGACTTTCCTCCTACGAGCAGTACTTC
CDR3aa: CASGGLSSYEQYF

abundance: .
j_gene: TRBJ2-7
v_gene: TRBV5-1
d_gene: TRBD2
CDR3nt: TGCGCCAGCAGCTTAACTAGCGGGGGACCTTACGAGCAGTACTTC
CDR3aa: CASSLTSGGPYEQYF

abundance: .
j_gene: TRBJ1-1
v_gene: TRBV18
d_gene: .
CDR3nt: TGTGCCAGCTCACATAGGACAGACCCGAACACTGAAGCTTTCTTT
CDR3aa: CASSHRTDPNTEAFF

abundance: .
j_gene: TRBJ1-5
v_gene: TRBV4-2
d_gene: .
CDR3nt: TGTGCCAGCAGCCAAGCGTTCAGGGGAAAAAATCAGCCCCAGCATTTT
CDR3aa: CASSQAFRGKNQPQHF